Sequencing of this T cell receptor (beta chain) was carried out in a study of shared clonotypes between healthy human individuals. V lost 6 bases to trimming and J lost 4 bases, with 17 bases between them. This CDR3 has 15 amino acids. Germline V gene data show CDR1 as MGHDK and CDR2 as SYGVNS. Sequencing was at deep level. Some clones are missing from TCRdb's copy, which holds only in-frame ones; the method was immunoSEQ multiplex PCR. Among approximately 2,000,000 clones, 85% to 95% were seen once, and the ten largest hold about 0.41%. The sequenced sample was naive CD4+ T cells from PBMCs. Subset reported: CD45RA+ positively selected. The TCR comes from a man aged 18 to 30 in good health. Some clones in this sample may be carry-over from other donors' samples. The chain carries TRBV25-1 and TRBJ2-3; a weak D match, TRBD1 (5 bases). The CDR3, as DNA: TGTGCCAGCAGGAATGTACAGGATCGGGCAGATACGCAGTATTTT. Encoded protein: CASRNVQDRADTQYF.